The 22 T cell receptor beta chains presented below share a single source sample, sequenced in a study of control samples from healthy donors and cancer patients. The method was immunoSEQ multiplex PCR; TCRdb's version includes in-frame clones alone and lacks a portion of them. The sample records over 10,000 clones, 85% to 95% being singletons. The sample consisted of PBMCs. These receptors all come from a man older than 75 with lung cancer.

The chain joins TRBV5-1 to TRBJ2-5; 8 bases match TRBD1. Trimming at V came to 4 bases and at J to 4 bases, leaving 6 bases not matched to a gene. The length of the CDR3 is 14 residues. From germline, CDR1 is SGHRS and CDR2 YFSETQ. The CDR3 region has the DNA TGCGCCAGCAGCCTCGGGACAGGCCGAGAGACCCAGTACTTC. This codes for CASSLGTGRETQYF. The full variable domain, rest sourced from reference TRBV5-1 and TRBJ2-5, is KAGVTQTPRYLIKTRGQQVTLSCSPISGHRSVSWYQQTPGQGLQFLFEYFSETQRNKGNFPGRFSGRQFSNSRSEMNVSTLELGDSALYLCASSLGTGRETQYFGPGTRLLVL.

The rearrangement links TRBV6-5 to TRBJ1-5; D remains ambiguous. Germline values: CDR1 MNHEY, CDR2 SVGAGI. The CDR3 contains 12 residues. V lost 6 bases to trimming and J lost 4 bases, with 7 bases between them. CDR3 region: CASRVGNQPQHF. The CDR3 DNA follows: TGTGCCAGCAGGGTAGGAAATCAGCCCCAGCATTTT.

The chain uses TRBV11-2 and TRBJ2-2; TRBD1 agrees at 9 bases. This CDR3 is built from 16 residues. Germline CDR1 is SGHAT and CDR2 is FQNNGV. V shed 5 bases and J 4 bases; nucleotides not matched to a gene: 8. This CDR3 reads CASSGTGGLGTGELFF. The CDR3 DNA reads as TGTGCCAGCAGCGGTACAGGGGGCCTGGGCACCGGGGAGCTGTTTTTT.

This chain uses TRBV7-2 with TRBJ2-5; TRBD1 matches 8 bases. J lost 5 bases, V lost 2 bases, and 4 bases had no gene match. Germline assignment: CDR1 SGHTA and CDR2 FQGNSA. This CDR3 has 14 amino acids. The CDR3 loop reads CASSLQGAGETQYF. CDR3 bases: TGTGCCAGCAGCTTACAGGGGGCTGGGGAGACCCAGTACTTC.

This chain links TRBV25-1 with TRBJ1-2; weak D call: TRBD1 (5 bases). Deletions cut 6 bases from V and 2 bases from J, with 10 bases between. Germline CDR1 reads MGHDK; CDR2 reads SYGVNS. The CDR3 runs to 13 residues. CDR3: CASSLGENYGYTF. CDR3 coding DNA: TGTGCCAGCAGCCTAGGGGAAAACTATGGCTACACCTTC.

The CDR3 nucleotides read TGCAGCGTTGAAGGGGTGGCAACTAATGAAAAACTGTTTTTT. Translation: CSVEGVATNEKLFF. The genes are TRBV29-1 and TRBJ1-4; D is undetermined. CDR1 is SQVTM and CDR2 is ANQGSEA in the germline V gene. This CDR3 has 14 residues. V lost 1 base and J 0 bases, leaving 6 bases between the germline ends.

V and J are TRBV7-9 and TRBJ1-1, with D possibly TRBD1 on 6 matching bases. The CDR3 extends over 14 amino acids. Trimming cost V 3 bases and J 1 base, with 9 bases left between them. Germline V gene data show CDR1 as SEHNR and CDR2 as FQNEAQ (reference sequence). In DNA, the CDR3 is TGTGCCAGCAGCTTCGGGGGCCCGAACACTGAAGCTTTCTTT. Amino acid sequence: CASSFGGPNTEAFF.

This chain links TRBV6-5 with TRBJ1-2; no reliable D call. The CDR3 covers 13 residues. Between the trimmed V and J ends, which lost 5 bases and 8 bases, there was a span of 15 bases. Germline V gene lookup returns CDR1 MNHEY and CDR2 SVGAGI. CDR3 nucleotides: TGTGCCAGCAGTCGCACAGAGGGTGGAGGCTACACCTTC. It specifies CASSRTEGGGYTF.

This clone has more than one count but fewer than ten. CDR3 DNA sequence: TGCGCCAGCAGCTTGGAAGATTCCAATTCACCCCTCCACTTT. Translated: CASSLEDSNSPLHF. The chain employs TRBV5-1 and TRBJ1-6; D is unresolved. V lost 0 bases to trimming and J lost 7 bases, with 8 bases between them. The CDR3 is made up of 14 amino acids. CDR1 and CDR2 from the germline V gene are SGHRS and YFSETQ.

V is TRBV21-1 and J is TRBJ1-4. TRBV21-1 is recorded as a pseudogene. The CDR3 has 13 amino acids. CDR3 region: CASSSEGGEKLFF. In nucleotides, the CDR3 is TGTGCCAGCAGCAGCGAGGGGGGGGAAAAACTGTTTTTT.

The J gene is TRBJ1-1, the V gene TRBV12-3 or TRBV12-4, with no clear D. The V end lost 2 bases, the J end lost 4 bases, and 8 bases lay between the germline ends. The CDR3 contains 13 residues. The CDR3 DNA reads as TGTGCCAGCAGTTTATTGGGTGTCACTGAAGCTTTCTTT. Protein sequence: CASSLLGVTEAFF.

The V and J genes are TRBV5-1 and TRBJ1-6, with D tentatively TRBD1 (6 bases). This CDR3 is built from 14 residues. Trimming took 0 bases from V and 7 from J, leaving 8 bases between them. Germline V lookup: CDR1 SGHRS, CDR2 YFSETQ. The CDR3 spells CASSLGQVNSPLHF. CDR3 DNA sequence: TGCGCCAGCAGCTTGGGACAGGTGAATTCACCCCTCCACTTT.

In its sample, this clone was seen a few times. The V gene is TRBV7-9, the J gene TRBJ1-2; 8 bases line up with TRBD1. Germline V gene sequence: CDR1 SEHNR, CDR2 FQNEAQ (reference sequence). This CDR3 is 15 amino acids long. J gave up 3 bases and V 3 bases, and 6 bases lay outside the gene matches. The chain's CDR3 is CASSFLTGGDYGYTF. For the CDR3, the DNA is TGTGCCAGCAGCTTCCTCACAGGGGGTGACTATGGCTACACCTTC. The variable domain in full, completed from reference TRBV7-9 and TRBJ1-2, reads DTGVSQNPRHKITKRGQNVTFRCDPISEHNRLYWYRQTLGQGPEFLTYFQNEAQLEKSRLLSDRFSAERPKGSFSTLEIQRTEQGDSAMYLCASSFLTGGDYGYTFGSGTRLTVV.

The CDR3 bases are TGTGCCAGCAGTTCCAGGACAGGGAACACTGAAGCTTTCTTT. Translated, it gives CASSSRTGNTEAFF. The chain recombines TRBV6-6 with TRBJ1-1; 7 bases fit TRBD1. CDR3 length: 14 residues. Germline CDR1 is MNHNY and CDR2 is SVGAGI (reference sequence). Trimming at V came to 4 bases and at J to 1 base, leaving 3 bases not matched to a gene.

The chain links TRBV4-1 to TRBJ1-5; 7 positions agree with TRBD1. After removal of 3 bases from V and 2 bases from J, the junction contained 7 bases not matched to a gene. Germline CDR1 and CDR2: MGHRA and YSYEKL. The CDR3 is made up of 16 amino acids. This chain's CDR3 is CASSQLTGIGNQPQHF. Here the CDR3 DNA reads TGCGCCAGCAGCCAGTTGACAGGGATTGGCAATCAGCCCCAGCATTTT.

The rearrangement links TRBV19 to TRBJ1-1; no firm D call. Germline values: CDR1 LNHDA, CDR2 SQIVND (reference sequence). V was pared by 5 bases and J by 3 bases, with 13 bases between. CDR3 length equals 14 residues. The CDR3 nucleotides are TGTGCCAGTAGTCGGCGGCCCGTCGACACTGAAGCTTTCTTT. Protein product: CASSRRPVDTEAFF. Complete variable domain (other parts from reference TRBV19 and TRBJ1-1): DGGITQSPKYLFRKEGQNVTLSCEQNLNHDAMYWYRQDPGQGLRLIYYSQIVNDFQKGDIAEGYSVSREKKESFPLTVTSAQKNPTAFYLCASSRRPVDTEAFFGQGTRLTVV.

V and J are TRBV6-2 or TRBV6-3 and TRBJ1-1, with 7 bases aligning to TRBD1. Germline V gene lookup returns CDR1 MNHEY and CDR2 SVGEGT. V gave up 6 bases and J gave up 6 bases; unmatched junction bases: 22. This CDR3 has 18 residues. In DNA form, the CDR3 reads TGTGCCAGCAGCCCAGGGGTATTCGGAGGGGGCGGGATGGCTGAAGCTTTCTTT. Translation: CASSPGVFGGGGMAEAFF.

The CDR3, as DNA: TGTGCCAGCAGATGGTCTGGCCCCTCCGAGCAGTACTTC. Translation: CASRWSGPSEQYF. The chain couples TRBV6-5 to TRBJ2-7; D call uncertain. The CDR3 spans 13 residues. V lost 6 bases and J lost 6, with 15 bases in between. From germline, CDR1 is MNHEY and CDR2 SVGAGI.

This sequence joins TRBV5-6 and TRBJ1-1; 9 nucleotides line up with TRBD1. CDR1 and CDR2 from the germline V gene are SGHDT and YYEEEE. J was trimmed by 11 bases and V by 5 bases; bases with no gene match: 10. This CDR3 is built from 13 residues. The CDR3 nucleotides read TGTGCCAGCAGGGGGACAGGGTTGAATGGGGCTTTCTTT. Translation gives CASRGTGLNGAFF.

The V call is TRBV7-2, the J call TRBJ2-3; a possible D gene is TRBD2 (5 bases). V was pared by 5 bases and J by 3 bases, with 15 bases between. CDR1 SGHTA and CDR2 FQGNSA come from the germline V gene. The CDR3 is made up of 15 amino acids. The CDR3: CASSAPRGLTDTQYF. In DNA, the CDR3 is TGTGCCAGCAGCGCCCCTCGCGGGCTGACAGATACGCAGTATTTT.

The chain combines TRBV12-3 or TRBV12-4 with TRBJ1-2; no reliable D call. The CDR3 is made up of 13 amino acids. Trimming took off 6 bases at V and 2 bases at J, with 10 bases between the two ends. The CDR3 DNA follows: TGTGCCAGCAGCCGGGTTTCAAACTATGGCTACACCTTC. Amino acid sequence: CASSRVSNYGYTF.

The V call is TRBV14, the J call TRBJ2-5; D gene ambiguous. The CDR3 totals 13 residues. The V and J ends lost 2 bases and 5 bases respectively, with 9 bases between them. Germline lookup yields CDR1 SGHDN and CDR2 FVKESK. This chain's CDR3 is CASSQTSLETQYF. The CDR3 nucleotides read TGTGCCAGCAGCCAAACCTCCTTGGAGACCCAGTACTTC.